This is a list of T cell receptor beta chains from one sample in a study of immune cell composition in non-small cell lung cancer. Sequencing used immunoSEQ multiplex PCR; TCRdb keeps in-frame clones, though not all of them. The data contain thousands of clones, around 78% of them seen just once; the ten biggest clones take up about 7.2%. Input material: lung tumor tissue. The receptors shown here come from a human donor with non-small cell lung cancer. The CDR3 runs from the conserved cysteine through the conserved F or W. D genes are given only for firm matches. The size of a clone is reported for some rows only, either as once, few or many, or as a class for expanded clones.

TRBV7-9	18	TRBJ2-1	-	TRBD2	CASSLIGGGGSRHNEQFF	TGTGCCAGCAGCTTAATAGGTGGAGGCGGGAGTCGCCACAATGAGCAGTTCTTC
TRBV19	17	TRBJ2-7	-	TRBD1	CASSIPSPRTGGYEQYF	TGTGCCAGTAGTATTCCCTCACCTCGGACAGGGGGCTACGAGCAGTACTTC
TRBV29-1	15	TRBJ1-4	-	TRBD1	CSVGDRGTFNEKLFF	TGCAGCGTTGGGGACAGGGGGACCTTTAATGAAAAACTGTTTTTT
TRBV30	15	TRBJ2-1	-	TRBD2	CAWSVGTSSNNEQFF	TGTGCCTGGAGTGTGGGGACTAGTTCGAACAATGAGCAGTTCTTC
TRBV27	14	TRBJ1-2	-	-	CASSPGGAGYGYTF	TGTGCCAGTTCCCCGGGGGGGGCGGGCTATGGCTACACCTTC
TRBV15	22	TRBJ2-2	-	TRBD2	CATSRDQDFGRLAGQNTGELFF	TGTGCCACCAGCAGAGATCAGGATTTCGGGCGACTAGCGGGCCAGAACACCGGGGAGCTGTTTTTT
TRBV5-5	16	TRBJ1-5	-	-	CASSLGGGYQNQPQHF	TGTGCCAGCAGCCTTGGCGGAGGATACCAAAATCAGCCCCAGCATTTT
TRBV5-6	15	TRBJ1-1	-	-	CASSLHFVGGTEAFF	TGTGCCAGCAGCTTACATTTCGTGGGGGGCACTGAAGCTTTCTTT
TRBV29-1	15	TRBJ2-7	few	-	CSVEDGGGSSYEQYF	TGCAGCGTTGAAGATGGCGGAGGGAGCTCCTACGAGCAGTACTTC
TRBV4-2	18	TRBJ2-1	-	TRBD2	CASSQWWASGRLVNEQFF	TGTGCCAGCAGCCAATGGTGGGCTAGCGGACGGTTGGTCAATGAGCAGTTCTTC
TRBV18	18	TRBJ2-3	-	TRBD2	CASSPTGTSRTSTDTQYF	TGTGCCAGCTCACCAACGGGGACTAGCAGAACTAGCACAGATACGCAGTATTTT
TRBV6-6	14	TRBJ1-1	-	-	CASSGTGRDTEAFF	TGTGCCAGCAGTGGTACAGGGAGGGACACTGAAGCTTTCTTT
TRBV6-5	12	TRBJ1-2	-	TRBD1	CASLGQGSGYTF	TGTGCCAGCTTGGGACAGGGTAGTGGCTACACCTTC
TRBV7-2	15	TRBJ2-3	once	-	CASSHPKMDKDTQYF	TGTGCCAGCAGCCACCCTAAAATGGACAAAGATACGCAGTATTTT
TRBV29-1	14	TRBJ2-1	few	TRBD2	CSVHRTSGYNEQFF	TGCAGCGTACACCGGACTAGCGGGTATAATGAGCAGTTCTTC
TRBV10-3	17	TRBJ2-7	-	TRBD2	CAISAGTSANTSYEQYF	TGTGCCATCAGTGCTGGGACTAGCGCGAATACCTCCTACGAGCAGTACTTC